One sample yielded the 19 T cell receptor beta chains listed below, sequenced in a study of kidney transplant recipient with SARS-CoV-2 infection. A single record per CDR3 protein comes from TCRdb applying MiXCR to the reads. The repertoire holds 200,000 to 300,000 distinct CDR3 sequences, with around 30% as singletons. The material was a blood sample, obtained at baseline and on day 111 from a kidney transplant recipient. The receptors stem from a male patient in his thirties who had COVID-19 and was a kidney transplant recipient. Part of the T cell pool may stem from the graft donor.

In the case of this clonotype: This may arise from a read error, as a much more abundant clone is one base away. This chain links TRBV12-3 or TRBV12-4 with TRBJ2-4; 7 positions match TRBD2. There are 14 residues in the CDR3. CDR3 amino acids: CASSPSGRADEQLF. In DNA, the CDR3 is TGTGCCAGCAGCCCTAGCGGACGAGCCGATGAGCAGCTCTTC.

Note on this clonotype: The junction and the germline gene differ at one end; a read error may be behind it. The rearrangement joins TRBV20-1 to TRBJ1-1; D ambiguous. This CDR3 has 13 amino acids. Germline CDR1 reads DFQATT; CDR2 reads SNEGSKA (reference sequence). The CDR3 sequence: CSTRPGMNTEAFF. CDR3 in DNA: TGCAGTACTAGACCCGGAATGAACACTGAAGCTTTCTTT.

This clonotype was picked up many times. The rearrangement uses TRBV7-2 and TRBJ2-3; 11 nucleotides align to TRBD2. J gave up 3 bases and V 4 bases, and 3 bases lay outside the gene matches. CDR1 and CDR2 from the germline V gene are SGHTA and FQGNSA. This CDR3 has 15 residues. CDR3 amino acids: CASSSSSGRTDTQYF. Here the CDR3 DNA reads TGTGCCAGCAGCTCCTCTAGCGGGAGGACAGATACGCAGTATTTT.

The V gene is TRBV20-1, the J gene TRBJ2-3; TRBD2 agrees at 10 bases. The germline gives CDR1 DFQATT, CDR2 SNEGSKA (reference sequence). J gave up 1 base and V 1 base, and 2 bases lay outside the gene matches. The CDR3 spans 15 residues. CDR3 region: CSARGTSGRTDTQYF. The CDR3 region has the DNA TGCAGTGCTAGAGGGACTAGCGGACGCACAGATACGCAGTATTTT.

This clonotype was counted ten times or more. This sequence joins TRBV3-1 and TRBJ1-1; unclear D gene. The CDR3 is 17 residues long. Trimming left V 3 bases short and J 4 bases short, with 21 bases between. Germline loops: CDR1 LGHDT, CDR2 YNNKEL (reference sequence). This CDR3 reads CASSHWAPISIRTEAFF. In DNA form, the CDR3 reads TGTGCCAGCAGCCATTGGGCTCCCATTTCAATTCGCACTGAAGCTTTCTTT.

This clonotype was observed many times. The chain couples TRBV6-5 to TRBJ1-2; D ambiguous. Germline lookup yields CDR1 MNHEY and CDR2 SVGAGI. The CDR3 runs 17 residues. V shed 4 bases and J shed 4 bases, with 22 bases lying between them. CDR3 residues: CASSWVLSMRKTYGYTF. CDR3 bases: TGTGCCAGCAGTTGGGTTCTCTCTATGCGAAAGACCTATGGCTACACCTTC.

A note on this clonotype: A clone one base away is much larger, so this may be a read error. V is TRBV29-1 and J is TRBJ2-5, with D perhaps TRBD2 (6 bases). CDR3 size: 13 residues. The germline V gene encodes CDR1 SQVTM and CDR2 ANQGSEA. CDR3 sequence reads: CSIRETPRETQCF. Written as DNA, the CDR3 is TGCAGCATCCGGGAGACCCCAAGAGAAACCCAGTGCTTC.

This clonotype occurred many times. The chain couples TRBV7-2 to TRBJ1-3; TRBD1 is a possible D gene (6 bases). Deletions cut 4 bases from V and 5 bases from J, with 18 bases between. The germline V gene has CDR1 SGHTA and CDR2 FQGNSA. This CDR3 has 16 amino acids. The CDR3 is CASSSPGGGGRNTIYF. The CDR3, as DNA: TGTGCCAGCAGCTCTCCCGGAGGGGGAGGGAGAAACACCATATATTTT.

Concerning this clonotype: The final CDR3 position lacks the conserved phenylalanine or tryptophan, pointing to a likely read error. The chain combines TRBV16 with TRBJ1-2; D remains ambiguous. The V and J ends lost 4 bases and 4 bases respectively, with 22 bases between them. Germline V CDR1 and CDR2: KGHSY, FQNENV. The CDR3 is 17 residues long. The CDR3 DNA reads as TGTGCCAGCAGCCTCTACACGGTCGTTAGAAAGACCTATGGCTACACCCTC. Translating it yields CASSLYTVVRKTYGYTL.

Concerning this clonotype itself: In this CDR3 the conserved last residue, phenylalanine or tryptophan, is missing, so a read error is likely. The DNA is left out, because the CDR3 cannot be placed on it with certainty; the CDR3 is given as TCRdb lists it. The CDR3 protein is CAGSATRDRKTYGDTC. This sequence joins TRBV30 and TRBJ1-2. Germline V lookup: CDR1 GTSNPN, CDR2 SVGIG (reference sequence). The CDR3 length equals 16 residues, ends included.

This clonotype occurred many times. V and J are TRBV6-2 or TRBV6-3 and TRBJ2-7; D unclear. The length of the CDR3 is 12 residues. CDR1 and CDR2 (germline): MNHEY, SVGEGT. V was pared by 7 bases and J by 3 bases, with 10 bases between. The CDR3 spells CASTKSFYEQYF. DNA for the CDR3: TGTGCCAGCACCAAGAGCTTCTACGAGCAGTACTTC.

Of note for this clonotype: This clone may be a read error of a much larger clone one base away. The chain couples TRBV6-9 to TRBJ1-2; D unresolved. The CDR3 loop spans 17 amino acids. Germline CDR1 and CDR2: MNHGY and SVAAGI. The CDR3 region has the DNA TGTGCCAGCAGTTCGGGCAAAGGTGGGAGAAAGACCTATGGCCACACCTTC. It codes for CASSSGKGGRKTYGHTF.

This clonotype has ten or more counts. The chain links TRBV5-1 to TRBJ1-4, with 7 bases fitting TRBD1. Per the germline V gene, CDR1 is SGHRS and CDR2 is YFSETQ. The CDR3 spans 13 residues. V was pared by 4 bases and J by 7 bases, with 4 bases of the junction left unmatched. CDR3 protein: CASSPGTVEKLFF. The DNA for the CDR3 is TGCGCCAGCAGCCCAGGGACAGTTGAAAAACTGTTTTTT.

As concerns this clonotype: This could be a read error, since a much larger clone is one nucleotide away. J is TRBJ1-2 and V is TRBV5-1; D ambiguous. Germline CDR1 reads SGHRS; CDR2 reads YFSETQ. Trimming removed 6 bases at V and 4 bases at J, with 22 bases between. There are 16 residues in the CDR3. CDR3 in amino acids: CASTHASVRKTYGYTF. The CDR3 DNA reads TGCGCCAGCACCCATGCATCGGTTCGAAAGACCTATGGCTACACCTTC.

The V and J genes are TRBV20-1 and TRBJ2-2; D might be TRBD2 (7 bases). V lost 5 bases and J lost 4, with 20 bases in between. There are 16 residues in the CDR3. In germline, CDR1 is DFQATT, CDR2 SNEGSKA (reference sequence). The CDR3 DNA reads TGCAGTGCTGGAGGGGGAGGGGGACGAAGCACCGGGGAGCTGTTTTTT. As protein: CSAGGGGGRSTGELFF.

The V gene is TRBV20-1, the J gene TRBJ1-1; D is unresolved. The CDR3 extends over 12 amino acids. Germline V gene sequence: CDR1 DFQATT, CDR2 SNEGSKA (reference sequence). Between the trimmed V and J ends, which lost 6 bases and 1 base, there was a span of 9 bases. CDR3 in amino acids: CSAVPQNTEAFF. CDR3 DNA sequence: TGCAGTGCGGTCCCCCAGAACACTGAAGCTTTCTTT.

Only one count was recorded for this clonotype. Mismatch with germline at one junction end may stem from a read error. This sequence joins TRBV6-8 and TRBJ2-5; D is possibly TRBD1 or TRBD2 (6 bases each). The CDR3 totals 15 residues. Germline CDR1 and CDR2: MNHGY and SAAAGT. Written as DNA, the CDR3 is TGTGCCAGCAGCGAGGGGGGACACCTCCAAGAGACCCAGTGCTTC. Translation: CASSEGGHLQETQCF.

This clonotype was counted ten times or more. The genes are TRBV27 and TRBJ1-3; 9 bases line up with TRBD1. Germline trimming cut 9 bases from V and 0 bases from J; bases unmatched to any gene: 12. The CDR3 has 17 amino acids. Per germline, CDR1 MNHEY and CDR2 SMNVEV (reference sequence). The chain's CDR3 is CARGQGKVGHSGNTIYF. The DNA of the CDR3 is TGTGCCAGGGGACAGGGAAAGGTAGGGCACTCTGGAAACACCATATATTTT.

On this clonotype: A read error may explain this, as a much larger clone is one base away. This is likely a read error, given that the CDR3 carries no conserved phenylalanine or tryptophan at its end. The V gene is TRBV6-1, the J gene TRBJ1-2, with unresolved D. Germline V gene data show CDR1 as MNHNS and CDR2 as SASEGT. This CDR3 comprises 17 residues. Deletions cut 5 bases from V and 4 bases from J, with 23 bases between. CDR3 region: CASSNHHSMRKTYGYTL. DNA of the CDR3: TGTGCCAGCAGTAATCACCACTCTATGCGAAAGACCTATGGCTACACCCTC.